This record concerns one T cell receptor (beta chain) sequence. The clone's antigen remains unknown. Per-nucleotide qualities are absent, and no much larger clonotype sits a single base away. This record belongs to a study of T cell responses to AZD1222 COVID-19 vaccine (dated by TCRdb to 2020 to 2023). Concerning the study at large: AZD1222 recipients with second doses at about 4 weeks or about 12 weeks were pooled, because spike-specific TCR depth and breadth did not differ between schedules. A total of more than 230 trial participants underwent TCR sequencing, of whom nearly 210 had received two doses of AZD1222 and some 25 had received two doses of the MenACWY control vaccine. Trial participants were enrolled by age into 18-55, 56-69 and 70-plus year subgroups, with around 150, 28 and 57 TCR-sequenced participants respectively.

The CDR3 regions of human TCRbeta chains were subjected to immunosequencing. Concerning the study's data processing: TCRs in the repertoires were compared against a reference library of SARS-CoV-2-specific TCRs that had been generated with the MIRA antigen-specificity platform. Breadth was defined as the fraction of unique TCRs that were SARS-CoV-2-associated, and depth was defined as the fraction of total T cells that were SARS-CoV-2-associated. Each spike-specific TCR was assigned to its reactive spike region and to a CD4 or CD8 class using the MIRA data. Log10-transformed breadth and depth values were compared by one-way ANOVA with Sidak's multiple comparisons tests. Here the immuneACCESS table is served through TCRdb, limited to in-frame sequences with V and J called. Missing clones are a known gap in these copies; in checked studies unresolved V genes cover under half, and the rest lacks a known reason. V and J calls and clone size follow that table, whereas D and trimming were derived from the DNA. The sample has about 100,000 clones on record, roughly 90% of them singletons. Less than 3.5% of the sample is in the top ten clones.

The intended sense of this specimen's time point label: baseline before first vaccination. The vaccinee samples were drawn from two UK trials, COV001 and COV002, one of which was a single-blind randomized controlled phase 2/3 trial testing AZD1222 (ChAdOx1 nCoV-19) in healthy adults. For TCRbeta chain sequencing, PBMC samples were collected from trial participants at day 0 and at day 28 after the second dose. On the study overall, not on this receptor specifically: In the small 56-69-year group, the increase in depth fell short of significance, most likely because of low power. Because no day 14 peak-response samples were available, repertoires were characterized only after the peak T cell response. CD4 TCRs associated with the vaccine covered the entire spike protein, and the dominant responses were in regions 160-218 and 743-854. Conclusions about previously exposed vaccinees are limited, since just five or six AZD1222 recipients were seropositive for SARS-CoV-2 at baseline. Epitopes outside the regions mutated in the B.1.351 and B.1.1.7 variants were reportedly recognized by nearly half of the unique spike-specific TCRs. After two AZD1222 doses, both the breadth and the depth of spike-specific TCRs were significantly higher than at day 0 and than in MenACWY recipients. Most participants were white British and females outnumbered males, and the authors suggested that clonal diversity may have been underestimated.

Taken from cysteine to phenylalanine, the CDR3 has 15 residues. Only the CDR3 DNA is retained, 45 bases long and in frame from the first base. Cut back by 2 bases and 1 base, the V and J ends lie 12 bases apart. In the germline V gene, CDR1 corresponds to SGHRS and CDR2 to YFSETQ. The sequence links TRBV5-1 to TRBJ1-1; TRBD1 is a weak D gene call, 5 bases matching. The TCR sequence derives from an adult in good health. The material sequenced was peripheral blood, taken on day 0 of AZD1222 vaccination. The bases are TGCGCCAGCAGCTTACAGGTGGAATCGAACACTGAAGCTTTCTTT. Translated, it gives CASSLQVESNTEAFF.